The clone carrying this T cell receptor beta chain was observed many times. No antigen is known for it. The germline gene is not matched at one end of the junction; a read error may be the cause. The data were obtained in a study of CD8+CD57+ T cells in acquired aplastic anemia. Whole-study results and caveats: No significant difference in CD8+ Simpson's diversity was found between patients and controls. Patients and controls shared twenty-nine CD8+ CDR3 sequences.

CDR3 and TCR beta VDJ profiling relied on a genomic DNA template. Via MiXCR, TCRdb re-called the reads, giving one row per CDR3 protein. In the table there are 150,000 to 200,000 distinct CDR3 sequences, roughly 50% of which are singletons. The V gene's germline CDR1 is SGHTA and CDR2 FQGNSA. This CDR3 is built from 15 residues. Patients included in sequencing had previously demonstrated CD8+CD57+ cell expansion by flow cytometry. With no exception, the patients had severe acquired aplastic anemia. Sequences were obtained from sorted CD4+, CD8+, or CD8+CD57+ T cells (not recorded which) from PBMCs. The rearrangement links TRBV7-2 to TRBJ2-1; TRBD2 is a possible D gene (5 bases). The TCR sequence derives from a human donor with aplastic anemia. CDR3 sequence: CASSLAGGPGNEQFF. The CDR3 DNA is TGTGCCAGCAGCCTAGCCGGTGGACCTGGGAATGAGCAGTTCTTC. The full variable domain, completed using reference TRBV7-2 and TRBJ2-1, is GAGVSQSPSNKVTEKGKDVELRCDPISGHTALYWYRQSLGQGLEFLIYFQGNSAPDKSGLPSDRFSAERTGGSVSTLTIQRTQQEDSAVYLCASSLAGGPGNEQFFGPGTRLTVL.